These 20 T cell receptor beta chains were all obtained from the same sample, sequenced in a study of pediatric ulcerative colitis. The assay was immunoSEQ multiplex PCR, and TCRdb's table has in-frame clones only and misses some. The sample lists about 60,000 clones, about 90% occurring once. The sample taken for sequencing was blood. The receptors originated from a boy aged 10-17 years who was a control in a study of pediatric ulcerative colitis.

The gene calls are TRBV6-5 and TRBJ1-2, with a possible D match to TRBD1 (6 bases). CDR1 and CDR2 (germline): MNHEY, SVGAGI. Trimming stripped 6 bases from V and 1 base from J, with 15 bases between. The CDR3 is made up of 15 amino acids. The CDR3 loop reads CASSSRGLLNYGYTF. CDR3 sequence (DNA): TGTGCCAGCAGCAGCAGGGGCCTCCTTAACTATGGCTACACCTTC.

The genes are TRBV2 and TRBJ1-1; perhaps TRBD1 as D (5 bases). Per the germline V gene, CDR1 is SNHLY and CDR2 is FYNNEI. The ends were cut back, 10 bases at V and 0 bases at J, with 21 bases in the middle. This CDR3 region has 16 residues. CDR3 in amino acids: CATQGLGRGMNTEAFF. The CDR3 nucleotides read TGTGCCACCCAGGGTTTGGGCCGCGGGATGAACACTGAAGCTTTCTTT.

CDR3 nucleotides: TGTGCCACCCAGGGCTACTATGGCTACACCTTC. It translates to CATQGYYGYTF. V is TRBV27 and J is TRBJ1-2; D is possibly TRBD1 (5 bases). The CDR3 runs to 11 residues. The V and J ends lost 10 bases and 3 bases respectively, with 9 bases between them. The germline V gene encodes CDR1 MNHEY and CDR2 SMNVEV (reference sequence).

The chain links TRBV19 to TRBJ1-1; D perhaps matches TRBD1 (5 bases). The length of the CDR3 is 14 residues. Germline assignment: CDR1 LNHDA and CDR2 SQIVND (reference sequence). V lost 7 bases to trimming and J lost 6 bases, with 18 bases between them. The CDR3 DNA follows: TGTGCCAGTACCCCCGGGACGGGGTCGCCTGAAGCTTTCTTT. The encoded protein is CASTPGTGSPEAFF.

J is TRBJ2-1 and V is TRBV6-1; 7 positions match TRBD2. CDR1 and CDR2 (germline): MNHNS, SASEGT. V was clipped by 2 bases and J by 9 bases; unmatched bases: 10. The CDR3 length is 15 residues. The CDR3 DNA reads TGTGCCAGCAGTGAATTGGCGGGAGAGGTCGGTGAGCAGTTCTTC. Encoded protein: CASSELAGEVGEQFF.

The chain has TRBV27 and TRBJ2-1; TRBD1 is a possible D gene (6 bases). CDR3 length: 14 amino acids. The germline gives CDR1 MNHEY, CDR2 SMNVEV (reference sequence). Trimming removed 1 base from V and 5 bases from J, with 9 bases in between. This CDR3 reads CASSLFGDNNEQFF. CDR3 sequence (DNA): TGTGCCAGCAGTTTATTCGGGGACAACAATGAGCAGTTCTTC.

V gene TRBV27 combines with J gene TRBJ1-6; 7 nucleotides line up with TRBD1. The V gene's germline CDR1 is MNHEY and CDR2 SMNVEV (reference sequence). This CDR3 has 16 amino acids. J was trimmed by 0 bases and V by 11 bases; bases with no gene match: 10. CDR3: CASKSGQSSYNSPLHF. The DNA of the CDR3 is TGTGCCTCCAAGTCGGGACAGAGCTCCTATAATTCACCCCTCCACTTT.

Of note for this clone: Germline and junction disagree at one end, which may indicate a read error. The chain recombines TRBV6-1 with TRBJ2-7, with D tentatively TRBD1 or TRBD2 (7 bases each). CDR1 is MNHNS, CDR2 SASEGT, per germline. This CDR3 contains 14 residues. This CDR3 is CASNEAGQIYEQYF. The CDR3 nucleotides are TGTGCCAGCAATGAAGCGGGACAGATCTACGAGCAGTACTTC.

The CDR3 loop reads CARTGGTEAFF. In DNA form, the CDR3 reads TGCGCCAGGACAGGGGGCACTGAAGCTTTCTTT. This chain joins TRBV10-1 and TRBJ1-1; 9 nucleotides align to TRBD1. Trimming cost V 9 bases and J 4 bases; bases outside gene matches: 0. In germline, CDR1 is WNHNN, CDR2 SYGVQD (reference sequence). This CDR3 region has 11 residues.

The V and J genes are TRBV28 and TRBJ2-5; D unclear. Trimming pared 3 bases from V and 3 bases from J, leaving 8 bases between. Germline values: CDR1 MDHEN, CDR2 SYDVKM. CDR3 length equals 13 residues. CDR3 in amino acids: CASSFEREETQYF. The CDR3 DNA is TGTGCCAGCAGTTTTGAACGAGAAGAGACCCAGTACTTC.

The chain is built from TRBV7-6 and TRBJ2-7, with D hard to call. The CDR3 runs 13 residues. Germline lookup yields CDR1 SGHVS and CDR2 FNYEAQ. V was trimmed by 6 bases and J by 0 bases, leaving 9 bases between them. The CDR3 DNA reads TGTGCCAGCAGACCAGAGAACTCCTACGAGCAGTACTTC. This encodes CASRPENSYEQYF.

This sequence joins TRBV5-1 and TRBJ2-7, with D maybe TRBD1 (5 bases). The CDR3 totals 14 residues. V was shortened by 5 bases and J by 0 bases, with 12 bases between the two germline ends. CDR1 and CDR2 (germline): SGHRS, YFSETQ. Here the CDR3 DNA reads TGCGCCAGCAGTATGGGGCCAGCCTCCTACGAGCAGTACTTC. Its translation is CASSMGPASYEQYF.

The chain employs TRBV21-1 and TRBJ2-7; the table names TRBD1, a call not compared with the DNA. TRBV21-1 is a documented pseudogene. This CDR3 has 20 residues. DNA of the CDR3: TGTGCCAGCAGCAAAGATATATCCCACACAGACCCCACAGGAACCTACGAGCAGTACTTC. This gives the protein CASSKDISHTDPTGTYEQYF.

In its sample, this clone was seen once. CDR3 coding DNA: TGCGCCAGCAGCCAAGCAGGGGGTAGGGACACTGAAGCTTTCTTT. This codes for CASSQAGGRDTEAFF. The chain joins TRBV4-1 to TRBJ1-1, with 7 bases lining up with TRBD1. With V trimmed by 1 base and J by 3 bases, 5 bases remained unmatched. Germline assignment: CDR1 MGHRA and CDR2 YSYEKL. The CDR3 loop spans 15 amino acids.

The V call is TRBV27, the J call TRBJ2-5; perhaps D is TRBD1 or TRBD2 (5 bases each). This CDR3 spans 16 amino acids. CDR1 MNHEY and CDR2 SMNVEV come from the germline V gene (reference sequence). Trimming pared 4 bases from V and 0 bases from J, leaving 15 bases between. The CDR3 loop is CASSSRGALYQETQYF. The CDR3 bases are TGTGCCAGCAGTTCAAGAGGGGCCTTGTACCAAGAGACCCAGTACTTC.

The chain employs TRBV5-1 and TRBJ2-5, with 9 bases identical to TRBD1. V dropped 0 bases and J dropped 1; count of bases not matched to a gene: 1. CDR1 SGHRS and CDR2 YFSETQ come from the germline V gene. The CDR3 runs to 15 residues. As DNA, the CDR3 is TGCGCCAGCAGCTTGGCGGGACAGGGCCAAGAGACCCAGTACTTC. Translating gives CASSLAGQGQETQYF. Based on the CDR3 plus reference TRBV5-1 and TRBJ2-5, the full variable domain is KAGVTQTPRYLIKTRGQQVTLSCSPISGHRSVSWYQQTPGQGLQFLFEYFSETQRNKGNFPGRFSGRQFSNSRSEMNVSTLELGDSALYLCASSLAGQGQETQYFGPGTRLLVL.

This clone was seen just once. The V gene is TRBV15, the J gene TRBJ2-7; D gene ambiguous. Germline CDR1 and CDR2: LNHNV and YYDKDF (reference sequence). With 3 bases removed from V and 5 bases from J, the gap between germline ends came to 11 bases. This CDR3 is built from 13 residues. The CDR3 protein is CATSRGILDEQYF. CDR3 bases: TGTGCCACCAGCAGGGGCATCCTCGACGAGCAGTACTTC.

About this clone: Germline and junction disagree at one end, which may indicate a read error. V is TRBV6-4 and J is TRBJ2-1, with TRBD2 matching 7 bases. The CDR3 is 13 residues long. Germline V CDR1 and CDR2: MRHNA, SNTAGT. CDR3 nucleotide sequence: TGTGCCACCAGTCTCGGGACTAACAATGAGCAGTTCTTC. Protein sequence: CATSLGTNNEQFF.

There are a few counts of this clone. The CDR3 is CASSQDFAGGREKLFF. For the CDR3, the DNA is TGTGCCAGCAGCCAAGATTTTGCGGGGGGCCGGGAAAAACTGTTTTTT. The chain links TRBV4-2 to TRBJ1-4; a weak D match, TRBD1 (6 bases). Trimming removed 0 bases at V and 8 bases at J, with 16 bases between. This CDR3 contains 16 residues. Germline V CDR1 and CDR2: LGHNA, YNFKEQ.

The J gene is TRBJ1-2, the V gene TRBV21-1; the table's D call of TRBD1 was not tested on the DNA. TRBV21-1 is a pseudogene segment. The CDR3 is 18 residues long. The CDR3 DNA follows: TGTGCCAGCAGCAAAGTGGGACAGGGTCAAGCTCGGGTCTATGGCTACACCTTC. Protein product: CASSKVGQGQARVYGYTF.